The next 18 T cell receptor beta chains were all read from a single sample in a study of persistence of HIV-infected CD4 T cells. The immunoSEQ assay was version 4, run in survey mode. Sequenced by immunoSEQ multiplex PCR; TCRdb stores in-frame clones only, minus some. The data show some 39,000 clones, around four fifths seen once. The stimulus was an HIV-1 Gag 15-mer peptide pool, 1 ug/peptide/mL. CD40L/CD69 double-negative CD45RO-high memory CD4+ T cells were collected. Their antigens are not known. The specimen was cultured CD4+ T cells from PBMCs, collected from a patient who received antiretroviral therapy. These receptor sequences come from an adult with HIV. The donor label of this sample is uncertain.

In this sample, this clone turned up once. The genes are TRBV6-5 and TRBJ2-3; the match to TRBD1 covers 9 bases. There are 15 residues in the CDR3. CDR1 is MNHEY and CDR2 is SVGAGI in the germline V gene. Trimming cost V 7 bases and J 6 bases; bases outside gene matches: 11. CDR3 protein: CASTKTGQGFDTQYF. The CDR3 DNA is TGTGCCAGCACCAAAACGGGACAGGGATTCGATACGCAGTATTTT.

The V gene is TRBV7-9, the J gene TRBJ1-2, with 7 bases identical to TRBD1. From germline, CDR1 is SEHNR and CDR2 FQNEAQ (reference sequence). Losses at the gene ends were 2 bases for V and 5 bases for J; bases not matched to a gene: 5. The CDR3 spans 14 residues. Here the CDR3 reads CASSLNRGGYGYTF. The CDR3 DNA is TGTGCCAGCAGCTTAAACAGGGGAGGGTATGGCTACACCTTC.

This clone was observed a handful of times. V usage is TRBV6-5 and J usage is TRBJ2-2; 7 bases fit TRBD1. From germline, CDR1 is MNHEY and CDR2 SVGAGI. This CDR3 spans 16 amino acids. J was trimmed by 2 bases and V by 0 bases; bases with no gene match: 3. The CDR3 sequence is CASSYSRQGNTGELFF. CDR3 DNA sequence: TGTGCCAGCAGTTACTCTAGACAGGGAAACACCGGGGAGCTGTTTTTT.

On this clone itself: A read error may produce the germline difference seen at one junction end. The chain employs TRBV19 and TRBJ1-5; D is ambiguous. The length of the CDR3 is 15 residues. Looked up from germline, CDR1 is LNHDA and CDR2 is SQIVND (reference sequence). The CDR3 loop reads CASIIKESGNQPQHF. The CDR3 nucleotides are TGTGCCAGTATTATAAAGGAGTCGGGCAATCAGCCCCAGCATTTT.

This clone was seen a few times. The chain couples TRBV27 to TRBJ1-1; 8 bases match TRBD1. J lost 6 bases, V lost 5 bases, and 8 bases had no gene match. Germline values: CDR1 MNHEY, CDR2 SMNVEV (reference sequence). The CDR3 loop spans 14 amino acids. The CDR3, as DNA: TGTGCCAGCAGTGCGTGGCAGGGGGCCCCTGAAGCTTTCTTT. Its protein is CASSAWQGAPEAFF.

The V and J genes are TRBV20-1 and TRBJ2-5, with D hard to call. Trimming shortened V by 7 bases and J by 4 bases, and 7 bases separated the two germline ends. The germline V gene has CDR1 DFQATT and CDR2 SNEGSKA (reference sequence). This CDR3 spans 10 amino acids. The DNA of the CDR3 is TGCAGTGTCGGAAGAGAGACCCAGTACTTC. It translates to CSVGRETQYF.

The chain joins TRBV18 to TRBJ1-5, with TRBD1 matching 8 bases. V lost 3 bases, J lost 7 bases, and 5 bases stayed unmatched. From germline, CDR1 is KGHSH and CDR2 LQKENI. The CDR3 consists of 14 residues. CDR3 sequence reads: CASSPGQGPQPQHF. The CDR3 bases are TGTGCCAGCTCACCTGGACAGGGACCCCAGCCCCAGCATTTT.

The rearrangement uses TRBV4-2 and TRBJ1-6, with 7 bases matching TRBD1. The CDR3 contains 18 residues. The V gene's germline CDR1 is LGHNA and CDR2 YNFKEQ. The ends lost 1 base at V and 0 bases at J; junction bases unmatched: 6. The CDR3 loop reads CASSQANRGSSYNSPLHF. CDR3 sequence (DNA): TGTGCCAGCAGCCAAGCGAACAGGGGAAGCTCCTATAATTCACCCCTCCACTTT.

This CDR3 is CASSTDRGTQGTGELFF. For the CDR3, the DNA is TGTGCCAGCAGTACGGACAGGGGAACACAGGGCACCGGGGAGCTGTTTTTT. The chain links TRBV27 to TRBJ2-2; TRBD1 matches 9 bases. Germline-derived CDR1 and CDR2 are MNHEY and SMNVEV (reference sequence). CDR3 size: 17 residues. V was clipped by 5 bases and J by 4 bases; unmatched bases: 11.

The chain employs TRBV27 and TRBJ2-7; D may be TRBD1 or TRBD2 (6 bases each). The V end lost 2 bases, the J end lost 7 bases, and 12 bases lay between the germline ends. This CDR3 comprises 13 residues. CDR1 MNHEY and CDR2 SMNVEV come from the germline V gene (reference sequence). This CDR3 is CASSLLGAGEQYF. The CDR3 nucleotides are TGTGCCAGCAGTTTACTGGGGGCGGGAGAGCAGTACTTC.

The CDR3 bases are TGTGCCAGTAGTATAGATGGCACAGGGGCAGGCGGGGCCAACGTCCTGACTTTC. This codes for CASSIDGTGAGGANVLTF. The chain couples TRBV19 to TRBJ2-6; 7 nucleotides agree with TRBD1. Germline assignment: CDR1 LNHDA and CDR2 SQIVND (reference sequence). V was clipped by 0 bases and J by 4 bases; unmatched bases: 9. The CDR3 is made up of 18 amino acids.

V is TRBV7-9 and J is TRBJ1-4; the D gene is possibly TRBD1 (6 bases). The CDR3 extends over 14 amino acids. Germline V gene sequence: CDR1 SEHNR, CDR2 FQNEAQ (reference sequence). V shed 2 bases and J shed 6 bases, with 10 bases lying between them. CDR3 amino acids: CASSLLPGDEKLFF. CDR3 nucleotides: TGTGCCAGCAGCTTACTCCCAGGGGATGAAAAACTGTTTTTT.

The gene calls are TRBV7-3 and TRBJ1-2; D perhaps matches TRBD1 (6 bases). The germline V and J ends were trimmed by 6 bases and 5 bases, with 16 bases remaining between them. Germline CDR1 is SGHTA and CDR2 is FQGTGA. The CDR3 consists of 14 residues. The chain's CDR3 is CASRGGESFYGYTF. CDR3 nucleotide sequence: TGTGCCAGCAGGGGGGGCGAATCCTTTTATGGCTACACCTTC. The whole variable domain, remainder taken from reference TRBV7-3 and TRBJ1-2, is GAGVSQTPSNKVTEKGKYVELRCDPISGHTALYWYRQSLGQGPEFLIYFQGTGAADDSGLPNDRFFAVRPEGSVSTLKIQRTERGDSAVYLCASRGGESFYGYTFGSGTRLTVV.

The genes are TRBV29-1 and TRBJ1-3; D perhaps matches TRBD1 (5 bases). Germline loops: CDR1 SQVTM, CDR2 ANQGSEA. Trimming removed 5 bases at V and 4 bases at J, with 12 bases between. This CDR3 spans 13 amino acids. The CDR3 reads CSVTQRGGNTIYF. Here the CDR3 DNA reads TGCAGCGTTACCCAAAGGGGAGGAAACACCATATATTTT.

V gene TRBV5-4 combines with J gene TRBJ1-6; TRBD1 might be the D (5 bases). This CDR3 region has 15 residues. V was trimmed by 5 bases and J by 5 bases, leaving 14 bases between them. Germline-derived CDR1 and CDR2 are SGHNT and YYREEE (reference sequence). This CDR3 reads CASRKIDSDNSPLHF. CDR3 DNA: TGTGCCAGCAGGAAAATCGACAGTGATAATTCACCCCTCCACTTT. Complete variable domain (other parts from reference TRBV5-4 and TRBJ1-6): ETGVTQSPTHLIKTRGQQVTLRCSSQSGHNTVSWYQQALGQGPQFIFQYYREEENGRGNFPPRFSGLQFPNYSSELNVNALELDDSALYLCASRKIDSDNSPLHFGNGTRLTVT.

A single count supports this clone. The chain joins TRBV5-1 to TRBJ2-3, with D unclear. The V end lost 0 bases, the J end lost 3 bases, and 5 bases lay between the germline ends. The CDR3 loop spans 13 amino acids. Germline CDR1 reads SGHRS; CDR2 reads YFSETQ. The CDR3 loop is CASSLAPTDTQYF. In nucleotides, the CDR3 is TGCGCCAGCAGCTTGGCTCCTACAGATACGCAGTATTTT.

The V call is TRBV30, the J call TRBJ2-5; no clear D. Germline CDR1 reads GTSNPN; CDR2 reads SVGIG (reference sequence). CDR3 length: 12 amino acids. The germline V and J ends were trimmed by 1 base and 9 bases, with 12 bases remaining between them. The CDR3 reads CAWSGIDKAQYF. Written as DNA, the CDR3 is TGTGCCTGGAGTGGGATCGACAAGGCCCAGTACTTC.

This clone is categorized as medium-sized. V gene TRBV9 combines with J gene TRBJ2-2, with D possibly matching TRBD2 (6 bases). The germline V gene has CDR1 SGDLS and CDR2 YYNGEE. V lost 2 bases and J lost 0, with 11 bases in between. The CDR3 length is 16 residues. In DNA, the CDR3 is TGTGCCAGCAGCGTCAGGGAGGACACGAACACCGGGGAGCTGTTTTTT. Residues: CASSVREDTNTGELFF.